The 18 T cell receptor beta chains below come from one sample, sequenced in a study of cytomegalovirus exposure and HLA in healthy donors (dated 2017 in TCRdb). Receptor libraries were prepared by the immunoSEQ multiplex PCR assay. A mixture of 60 forward primers for TCR Vbeta segments and 13 reverse primers for TCR Jbeta segments was used in the multiplex PCR. The source is immuneACCESS, and TCRdb retained only in-frame sequences with V and J called. Part of the clones is not carried over; for the studies checked, unresolved V genes explain less than half of this, and the remainder is unexplained. A total of about 97,000 clones appear in this sample, approximately 73% of them only once. The ten top clones hold 3.5% to 4.5% of the sample. The sequenced material came from PBMCs. The receptors stem from a man in his forties in good health and CMV-seronegative.

CDR3 protein: CASSQPRVAKNIQYF. For the CDR3, the DNA is TGCGCCAGCAGCCAACCCAGGGTAGCCAAAAACATTCAGTACTTC. The chain is built from TRBV4-1 and TRBJ2-4, with D tentatively TRBD1 (5 bases). This CDR3 spans 15 amino acids. Trimming stripped 2 bases from V and 0 bases from J, with 8 bases between. Germline CDR1 reads MGHRA; CDR2 reads YSYEKL.

The genes are TRBV23-1 and TRBJ2-5; 7 bases line up with TRBD1. The better agreement between TRBJ2-7 and the DNA end casts doubt on the J call. TRBV23-1 is placed among ORFs of uncertain function. The CDR3 totals 16 residues. The CDR3 bases are TGCGCCAGCAGTCATCTAACCGGGACAGCGCCCTACGAGCAGTACTTC. It specifies CASSHLTGTAPYEQYF.

This chain connects TRBV6-5 to TRBJ2-7, with 10 bases fitting TRBD2. CDR1 is MNHEY and CDR2 is SVGAGI in the germline V gene. This CDR3 contains 15 residues. V was clipped by 5 bases and J by 4 bases; unmatched bases: 8. This CDR3 is CASSLSGGLNYEQYF. As DNA, the CDR3 is TGTGCCAGCAGTCTTAGCGGGGGGCTAAATTACGAGCAGTACTTC.

The DNA of the CDR3 is TGTGCCAGCAGTAAATCGGGGACACGCAGTGAAAAACTGTTTTTT. The encoded protein is CASSKSGTRSEKLFF. V gene TRBV7-9 combines with J gene TRBJ1-4; tentative D call: TRBD1 (6 bases). CDR3 length: 15 residues. V lost 6 bases, J lost 7 bases, and 18 bases lay in between. Germline assignment: CDR1 SEHNR and CDR2 FQNEAQ (reference sequence). Variable domain in full (rest from reference TRBV7-9 and TRBJ1-4): DTGVSQNPRHKITKRGQNVTFRCDPISEHNRLYWYRQTLGQGPEFLTYFQNEAQLEKSRLLSDRFSAERPKGSFSTLEIQRTEQGDSAMYLCASSKSGTRSEKLFFGSGTQLSVL.

The chain joins TRBV5-6 to TRBJ2-2, with D uncertain. Germline V CDR1 and CDR2: SGHDT, YYEEEE. The CDR3 runs 14 residues. The V end was cut by 2 bases, the J end by 1 base, with 6 bases between. DNA of the CDR3: TGTGCCAGCAGCTTTGGCAGGAACACCGGGGAGCTGTTTTTT. Translating gives CASSFGRNTGELFF.

The chain recombines TRBV7-7 with TRBJ2-1, with D possibly matching TRBD2 (5 bases). The CDR3 length is 15 residues. The V gene lost 2 bases and the J gene lost 0 bases, with 8 bases spanning the gap. CDR1 SSHAT and CDR2 FNYEAQ come from the germline V gene (reference sequence). CDR3 sequence reads: CASSLIAGSYNEQFF. DNA for the CDR3: TGTGCCAGCAGCTTAATCGCGGGCTCCTACAATGAGCAGTTCTTC.

This clone showed up just once. The rearrangement links TRBV5-1 to TRBJ2-5; 8 nucleotides line up with TRBD1. The CDR3 sequence is 16 residues long. CDR1 and CDR2 from the germline V gene are SGHRS and YFSETQ. Trimming took 4 bases from V and 11 from J; bases not matched to a gene: 19. CDR3 in DNA: TGCGCCAGCAGCCCACAACTGCGGACAGGGATAGAAGAGCAGTACTTC. The encoded protein is CASSPQLRTGIEEQYF.

The J gene is TRBJ1-1, the V gene TRBV7-6; the match to TRBD1 covers 9 bases. The CDR3 extends over 16 amino acids. Germline V gene sequence: CDR1 SGHVS, CDR2 FNYEAQ. Unmatched junction bases numbered 9, after V lost 3 bases and J lost 4 bases. This CDR3 is CASSFSQGAWTTEAFF. The DNA of the CDR3 is TGTGCCAGCAGCTTTTCACAGGGGGCTTGGACCACTGAAGCTTTCTTT.

This sequence joins TRBV5-6 and TRBJ1-4; D may be TRBD1 (6 bases). Deletions cut 3 bases from V and 2 bases from J, with 11 bases between. This CDR3 spans 15 amino acids. Germline V CDR1 and CDR2: SGHDT, YYEEEE. This CDR3 reads CASSSSGATNEKLFF. CDR3 coding DNA: TGTGCCAGCAGCTCCTCAGGGGCGACTAATGAAAAACTGTTTTTT.

This clone was recorded only once. CDR3 nucleotide sequence: TGCGCCAGCAGCCAAGCTGGGAGGTTAAATTCACCCCTCCACTTT. This translates into CASSQAGRLNSPLHF. The chain links TRBV4-3 to TRBJ1-6; D is uncertain. CDR1 is LGHNA, CDR2 YSLEER, per germline. V lost 1 base and J lost 7, with 11 bases in between. The CDR3 spans 15 residues.

This clone turned up a few times. The chain joins TRBV4-1 to TRBJ1-1, with a weak D call TRBD1 (5 bases). Germline V gives CDR1 MGHRA, CDR2 YSYEKL. Trimming cost V 2 bases and J 0 bases, with 10 bases left between them. The CDR3 length is 15 residues. The chain's CDR3 is CASSQQGLLNTEAFF. The DNA of the CDR3 is TGCGCCAGCAGCCAACAGGGACTGCTGAACACTGAAGCTTTCTTT.

This clone came up a few times. The chain links TRBV28 to TRBJ2-7; tentative D call: TRBD1 (5 bases). CDR3 length: 13 residues. Between the trimmed V and J ends, which lost 5 bases and 0 bases, there was a span of 8 bases. The V gene's germline CDR1 is MDHEN and CDR2 SYDVKM. CDR3 DNA sequence: TGTGCCAGCAGTCCAGGGTACTCCTACGAGCAGTACTTC. As protein: CASSPGYSYEQYF.

The rearrangement links TRBV7-6 to TRBJ2-7; 7 bases are shared with TRBD1. Trimming cost V 5 bases and J 6 bases; bases outside gene matches: 7. The germline gives CDR1 SGHVS, CDR2 FNYEAQ. The CDR3 consists of 13 residues. CDR3 region: CASSADRVSEQYF. The CDR3 region has the DNA TGTGCCAGCAGCGCCGACAGGGTCTCCGAGCAGTACTTC.

The V call is TRBV20-1, the J call TRBJ2-7; TRBD1 matches 7 bases. With V trimmed by 6 bases and J by 3 bases, 2 bases remained unmatched. The CDR3 length is 11 residues. Germline loops: CDR1 DFQATT, CDR2 SNEGSKA (reference sequence). The CDR3 here is CSAGQVYEQYF. The DNA of the CDR3 is TGCAGTGCCGGACAGGTCTACGAGCAGTACTTC.

The chain links TRBV7-3 to TRBJ2-1; 9 positions match TRBD2. The CDR3 sequence is 18 residues long. Trimming cost V 1 base and J 0 bases; bases outside gene matches: 7. Germline V gives CDR1 SGHTA, CDR2 FQGTGA. CDR3 nucleotides: TGTGCCAGCAGCTTAAGTGCGGGGGGGATTTTCTCCTACAATGAGCAGTTCTTC. This encodes CASSLSAGGIFSYNEQFF.

J is TRBJ2-7 and V is TRBV5-4; TRBD1 aligns across 10 bases. V shed 4 bases and J 4 bases; nucleotides not matched to a gene: 8. There are 15 residues in the CDR3. Germline V gene data show CDR1 as SGHNT and CDR2 as YYREEE (reference sequence). CDR3 in DNA: TGTGCCAGCAGCACACCCGGGACAGGGGCGTACGAGCAGTACTTC. Translating gives CASSTPGTGAYEQYF.

The rearrangement uses TRBV7-6 and TRBJ2-5; a weak D match, TRBD2 (6 bases). This CDR3 region has 14 residues. The V gene lost 3 bases and the J gene lost 1 base, with 9 bases spanning the gap. Germline lookup yields CDR1 SGHVS and CDR2 FNYEAQ. The CDR3 loop is CASSFSGTQETQYF. The CDR3 DNA is TGTGCCAGCAGCTTTAGCGGAACCCAAGAGACCCAGTACTTC.

This clone was recorded a few times. The chain joins TRBV29-1 to TRBJ1-6; possibly TRBD1 for D (5 bases). Germline V CDR1 and CDR2: SQVTM, ANQGSEA. The V end was cut by 4 bases, the J end by 7 bases, with 11 bases between. The CDR3 runs to 13 residues. CDR3 in amino acids: CSVAQTDNSPLHF. The DNA of the CDR3 is TGCAGCGTTGCACAGACAGACAATTCACCCCTCCACTTT.